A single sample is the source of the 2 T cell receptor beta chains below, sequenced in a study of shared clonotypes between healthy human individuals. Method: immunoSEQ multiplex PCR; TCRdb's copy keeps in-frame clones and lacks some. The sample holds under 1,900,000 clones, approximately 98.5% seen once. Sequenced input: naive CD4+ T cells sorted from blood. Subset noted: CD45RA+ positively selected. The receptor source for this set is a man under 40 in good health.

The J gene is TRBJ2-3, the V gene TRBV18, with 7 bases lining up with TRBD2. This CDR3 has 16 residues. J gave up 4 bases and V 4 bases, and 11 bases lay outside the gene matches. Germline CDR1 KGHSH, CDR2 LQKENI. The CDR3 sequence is CASSHRAGETADTQYF. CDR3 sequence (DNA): TGTGCCAGCTCACATCGGGCGGGAGAAACGGCAGATACGCAGTATTTT.

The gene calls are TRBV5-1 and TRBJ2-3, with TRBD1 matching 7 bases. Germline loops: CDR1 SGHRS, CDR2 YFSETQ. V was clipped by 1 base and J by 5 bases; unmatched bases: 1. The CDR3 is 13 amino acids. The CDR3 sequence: CASSLRGRDTQYF. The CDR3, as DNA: TGCGCCAGCAGCTTGAGGGGGCGAGATACGCAGTATTTT. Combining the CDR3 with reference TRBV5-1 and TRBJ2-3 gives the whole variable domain KAGVTQTPRYLIKTRGQQVTLSCSPISGHRSVSWYQQTPGQGLQFLFEYFSETQRNKGNFPGRFSGRQFSNSRSEMNVSTLELGDSALYLCASSLRGRDTQYFGPGTRLTVL.